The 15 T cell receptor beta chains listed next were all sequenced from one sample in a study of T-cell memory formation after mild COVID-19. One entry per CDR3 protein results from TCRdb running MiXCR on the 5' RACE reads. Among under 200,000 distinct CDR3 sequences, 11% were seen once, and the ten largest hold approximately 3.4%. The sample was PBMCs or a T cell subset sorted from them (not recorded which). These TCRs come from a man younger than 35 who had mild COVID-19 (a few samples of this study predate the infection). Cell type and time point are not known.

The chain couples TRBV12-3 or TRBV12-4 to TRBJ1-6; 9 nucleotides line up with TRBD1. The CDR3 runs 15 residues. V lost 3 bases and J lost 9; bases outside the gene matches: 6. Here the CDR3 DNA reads TGTGCCAGCAGTTTTGGAACAGGGGGCCTTTCACCCCTCCACTTT. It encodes CASSFGTGGLSPLHF.

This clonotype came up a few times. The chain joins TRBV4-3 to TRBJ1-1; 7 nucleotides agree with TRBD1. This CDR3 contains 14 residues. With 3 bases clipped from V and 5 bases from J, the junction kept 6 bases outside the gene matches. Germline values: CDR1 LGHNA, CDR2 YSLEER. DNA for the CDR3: TGCGCCAGCAGCCATTACAGGGGCGGGACTGAAGCTTTCTTT. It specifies CASSHYRGGTEAFF.

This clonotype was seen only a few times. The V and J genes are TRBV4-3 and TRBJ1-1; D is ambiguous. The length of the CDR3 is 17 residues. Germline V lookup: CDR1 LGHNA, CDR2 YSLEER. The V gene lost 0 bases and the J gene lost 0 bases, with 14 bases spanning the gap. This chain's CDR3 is CASSQEPKWQMNTEAFF. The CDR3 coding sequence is TGCGCCAGCAGCCAAGAACCGAAGTGGCAGATGAACACTGAAGCTTTCTTT.

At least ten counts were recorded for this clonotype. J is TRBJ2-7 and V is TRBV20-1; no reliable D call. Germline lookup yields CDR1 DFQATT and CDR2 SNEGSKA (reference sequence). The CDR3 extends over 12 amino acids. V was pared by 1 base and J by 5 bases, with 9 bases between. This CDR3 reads CSARGTIDEQYV. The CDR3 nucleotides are TGCAGTGCTAGAGGGACGATCGACGAGCAGTACGTC.

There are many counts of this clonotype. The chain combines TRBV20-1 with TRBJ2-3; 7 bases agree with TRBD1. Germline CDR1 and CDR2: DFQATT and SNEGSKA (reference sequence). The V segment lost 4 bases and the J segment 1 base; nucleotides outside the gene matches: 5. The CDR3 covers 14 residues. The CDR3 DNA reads TGCAGTGCTAAACAGGGGTTCGGCACAGATACGCAGTATTTT. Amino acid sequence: CSAKQGFGTDTQYF.

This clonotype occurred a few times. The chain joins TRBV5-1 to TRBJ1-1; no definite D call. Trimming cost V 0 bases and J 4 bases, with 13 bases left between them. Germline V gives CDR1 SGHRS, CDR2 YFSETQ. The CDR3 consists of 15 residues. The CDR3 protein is CASSLVESRGTEAFF. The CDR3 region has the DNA TGCGCCAGCAGCTTGGTCGAGTCACGGGGCACTGAAGCTTTCTTT.

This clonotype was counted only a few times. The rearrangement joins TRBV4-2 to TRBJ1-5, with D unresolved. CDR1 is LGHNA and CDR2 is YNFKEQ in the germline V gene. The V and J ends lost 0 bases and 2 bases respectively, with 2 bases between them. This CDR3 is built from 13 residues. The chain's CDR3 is CASSQERNQPQHF. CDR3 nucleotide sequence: TGTGCCAGCAGCCAAGAACGCAATCAGCCCCAGCATTTT.

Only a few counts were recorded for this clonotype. CDR3 loop: CASSLVTSGNRETQYF. CDR3 sequence (DNA): TGTGCCAGCAGTTTAGTTACTAGCGGAAACCGCGAGACCCAGTACTTC. V usage is TRBV12-3 or TRBV12-4 and J usage is TRBJ2-5, with 8 bases that match TRBD2. With 1 base clipped from V and 5 bases from J, the junction kept 9 bases outside the gene matches. The CDR3 has 16 residues.

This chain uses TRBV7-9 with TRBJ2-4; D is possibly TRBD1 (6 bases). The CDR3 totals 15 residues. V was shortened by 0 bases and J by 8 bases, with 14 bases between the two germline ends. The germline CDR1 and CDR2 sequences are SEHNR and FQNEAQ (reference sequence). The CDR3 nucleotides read TGTGCCAGCAGCTTAGCGGGACAAAAGAACCACATTCAGTACTTC. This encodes CASSLAGQKNHIQYF.

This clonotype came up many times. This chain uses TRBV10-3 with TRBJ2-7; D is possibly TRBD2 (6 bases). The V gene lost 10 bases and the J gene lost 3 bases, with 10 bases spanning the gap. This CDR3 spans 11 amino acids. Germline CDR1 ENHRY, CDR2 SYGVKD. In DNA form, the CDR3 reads TGTGCCACGAGGGACTTCTACGAGCAGTACGTC. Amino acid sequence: CATRDFYEQYV.

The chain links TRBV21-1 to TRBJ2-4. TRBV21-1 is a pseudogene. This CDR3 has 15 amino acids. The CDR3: CASSNPGIAKNIQYF. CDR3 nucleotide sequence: TGTGCCAGCAGCAACCCAGGGATAGCCAAAAACATTCAGTACTTC.

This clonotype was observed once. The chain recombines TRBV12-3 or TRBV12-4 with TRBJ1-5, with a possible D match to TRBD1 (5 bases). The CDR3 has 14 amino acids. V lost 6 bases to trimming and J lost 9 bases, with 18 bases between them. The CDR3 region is CASRDGALRGPQHF. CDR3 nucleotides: TGTGCCAGCAGGGACGGAGCCCTAAGGGGGCCCCAGCATTTT.

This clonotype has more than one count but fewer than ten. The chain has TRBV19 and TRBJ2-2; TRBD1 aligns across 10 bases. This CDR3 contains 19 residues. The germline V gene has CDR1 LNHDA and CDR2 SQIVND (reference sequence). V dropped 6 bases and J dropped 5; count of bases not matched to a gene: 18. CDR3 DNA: TGTGCCAGTAGCGCTCGGACAGGGGGGCCCCTATGGTGGACCGGGGAGCTGTTTTTT. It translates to CASSARTGGPLWWTGELFF.

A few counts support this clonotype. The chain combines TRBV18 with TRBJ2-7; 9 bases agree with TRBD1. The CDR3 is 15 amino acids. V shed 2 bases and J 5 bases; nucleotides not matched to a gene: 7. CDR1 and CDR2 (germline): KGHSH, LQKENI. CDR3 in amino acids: CASSPGTGIVNEQYF. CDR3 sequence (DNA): TGTGCCAGCTCACCAGGGACAGGGATCGTAAACGAGCAGTACTTC.

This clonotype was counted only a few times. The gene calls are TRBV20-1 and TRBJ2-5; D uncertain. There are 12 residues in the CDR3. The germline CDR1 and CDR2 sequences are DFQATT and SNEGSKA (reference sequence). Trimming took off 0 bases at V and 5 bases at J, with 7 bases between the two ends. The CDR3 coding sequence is TGCAGTGCTAGAGAGAGGAGCGAGACCCAGTACTTC. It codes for CSARERSETQYF.